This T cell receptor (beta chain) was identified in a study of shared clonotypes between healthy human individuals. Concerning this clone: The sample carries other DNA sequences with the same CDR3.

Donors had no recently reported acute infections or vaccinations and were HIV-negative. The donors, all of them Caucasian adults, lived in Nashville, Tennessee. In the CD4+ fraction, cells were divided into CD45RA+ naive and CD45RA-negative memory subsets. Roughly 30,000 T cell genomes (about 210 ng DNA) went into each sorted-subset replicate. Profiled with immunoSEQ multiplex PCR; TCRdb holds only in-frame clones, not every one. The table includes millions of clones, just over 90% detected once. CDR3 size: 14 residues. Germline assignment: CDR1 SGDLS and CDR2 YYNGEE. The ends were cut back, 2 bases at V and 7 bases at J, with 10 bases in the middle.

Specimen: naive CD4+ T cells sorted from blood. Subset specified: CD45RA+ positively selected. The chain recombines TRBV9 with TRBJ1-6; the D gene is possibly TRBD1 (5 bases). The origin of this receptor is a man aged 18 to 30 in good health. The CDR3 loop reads CASSVGQLNSPLHF. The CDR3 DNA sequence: TGTGCCAGCAGCGTCGGACAACTAAATTCACCCCTCCACTTT.